This passage covers 24 T cell receptor beta chains from one sample sequenced in a study of vaccination and CD4 T cells after COVID-19. Treatment here: roughly ten-day PBMC culture with coronavirus spike peptide pools or control peptides (ViraFEST assay). Oncomine TCR Beta short-read sequencing was applied to DNA from cultured CD4+ T cells. One entry per CDR3 protein, called by TCRdb with MiXCR from the PCR reads. The table has around 10,000 distinct CDR3 sequences, just over 55% seen once. Their antigens are not known. The sequenced material came from CD4+ T cells from blood, cultured in vitro. These receptors came from a human donor who had recovered from COVID-19.

A few counts support this clonotype. The chain recombines TRBV6-2 or TRBV6-3 with TRBJ1-1; a weak D match, TRBD1 (6 bases). Per the germline V gene, CDR1 is MNHEY and CDR2 is SVGEGT. This CDR3 spans 15 amino acids. Trimming took 6 bases from V and 4 from J, leaving 18 bases between them. Here the CDR3 DNA reads TGTGCCAGCAGCCGGTCAGGGGCAGCAGTCACTGAAGCTTTCTTT. Residues: CASSRSGAAVTEAFF.

This chain uses TRBV2 with TRBJ2-4; no clear D. Per germline, CDR1 SNHLY and CDR2 FYNNEI. This CDR3 region has 15 residues. V shed 3 bases and J shed 0 bases, with 9 bases lying between them. The CDR3 protein is CASSEISLAKNIQYF. In DNA form, the CDR3 reads TGTGCCAGCAGTGAGATCAGCCTAGCCAAAAACATTCAGTACTTC.

The chain couples TRBV20-1 to TRBJ2-5; TRBD2 agrees at 13 bases. Trimming cost V 4 bases and J 5 bases; bases outside gene matches: 7. The CDR3 has 15 amino acids. Germline CDR1 DFQATT, CDR2 SNEGSKA (reference sequence). The CDR3 loop is CSAITSGRVGETQYF. The CDR3 coding sequence is TGCAGTGCTATAACTAGCGGGAGGGTGGGGGAGACCCAGTACTTC.

The V call is TRBV20-1, the J call TRBJ2-2; 11 bases fit TRBD2. V gave up 3 bases and J gave up 7 bases; unmatched junction bases: 7. Germline V gene lookup returns CDR1 DFQATT and CDR2 SNEGSKA (reference sequence). CDR3 length equals 15 residues. In DNA form, the CDR3 reads TGCAGTGCTAGTAGCGGGGGGGCCGGAGGCGGGGAGCTGTTTTTT. This translates into CSASSGGAGGGELFF.

This clonotype is medium-sized by share. The chain couples TRBV6-1 to TRBJ1-2; D uncertain. This CDR3 is built from 13 residues. V lost 8 bases, J lost 0 bases, and 10 bases lay in between. Germline CDR1 MNHNS, CDR2 SASEGT. The CDR3 sequence: CASGKGANYGYTF. CDR3 in DNA: TGTGCCAGCGGAAAGGGAGCTAACTATGGCTACACCTTC.

This rearrangement joins TRBV28 to TRBJ2-5, with TRBD2 matching over 10 bases. CDR3 length equals 16 residues. CDR1 MDHEN and CDR2 SYDVKM come from the germline V gene. Trimming took 5 bases from V and 2 from J; bases not matched to a gene: 8. The CDR3 loop reads CASSSSGRRAQETQYF. CDR3 DNA sequence: TGTGCCAGCAGTAGTAGCGGGAGGAGGGCTCAAGAGACCCAGTACTTC.

This rearrangement joins TRBV28 to TRBJ1-6; D might be TRBD1 (6 bases). The CDR3 totals 15 residues. V lost 3 bases and J 9 bases, leaving 15 bases between the germline ends. Germline loops: CDR1 MDHEN, CDR2 SYDVKM. The CDR3 sequence: CASSFPTGGISPLHF. As DNA, the CDR3 is TGTGCCAGCAGTTTTCCGACAGGCGGAATTTCACCCCTCCACTTT.

The V call is TRBV7-2, the J call TRBJ2-5; D perhaps matches TRBD2 (5 bases). CDR3 length equals 13 residues. The V end lost 2 bases, the J end lost 3 bases, and 7 bases lay between the germline ends. The germline gives CDR1 SGHTA, CDR2 FQGNSA. The CDR3 is CASSLSTKETQYF. CDR3 bases: TGTGCCAGCAGCTTATCGACTAAAGAGACCCAGTACTTC.

This clonotype has only one observation. V and J are TRBV19 and TRBJ2-2; 11 nucleotides line up with TRBD2. CDR1 is LNHDA, CDR2 SQIVND, per germline (reference sequence). This CDR3 is 17 amino acids long. Trimming took 2 bases from V and 1 from J; bases not matched to a gene: 3. In DNA form, the CDR3 reads TGTGCCAGTAGTATATCCCTAGCGGGAGGGAACACCGGGGAGCTGTTTTTT. This sequence encodes CASSISLAGGNTGELFF. The variable domain in full, with the rest retrieved from reference TRBV19 and TRBJ2-2, is DGGITQSPKYLFRKEGQNVTLSCEQNLNHDAMYWYRQDPGQGLRLIYYSQIVNDFQKGDIAEGYSVSREKKESFPLTVTSAQKNPTAFYLCASSISLAGGNTGELFFGEGSRLTVL.

V is TRBV6-1 and J is TRBJ2-1; 11 bases line up with TRBD2. This CDR3 has 16 residues. Per the germline V gene, CDR1 is MNHNS and CDR2 is SASEGT. V was clipped by 6 bases and J by 10 bases; unmatched bases: 14. CDR3 region: CASSRTGLAVSGEQFF. CDR3 coding DNA: TGTGCCAGCAGCCGTACGGGACTAGCGGTCTCTGGAGAGCAGTTCTTC.

The rearrangement links TRBV11-3 to TRBJ1-1; 8 nucleotides line up with TRBD1. The J segment lost 1 base and the V segment lost 3 bases, leaving 4 bases of the junction unmatched. The CDR3 is 15 residues long. In germline, CDR1 is SGHNT, CDR2 YENEEA. In nucleotides, the CDR3 is TGTGCCAGCAGCTTTTTCGGACAGGGGAACACTGAAGCTTTCTTT. Protein sequence: CASSFFGQGNTEAFF.

The chain employs TRBV2 and TRBJ2-3; 13 bases are a match to TRBD2. CDR1 SNHLY and CDR2 FYNNEI come from the germline V gene. The junction had 16 bases not matched to a gene; V was cut back by 8 bases and J by 11 bases. CDR3 length equals 16 residues. The CDR3 DNA reads as TGTGCCAGCCGTTTACTAGCGGGAGGGTCCGTCGAGGGGCAGTATTTT. Protein sequence: CASRLLAGGSVEGQYF.

This clonotype was picked up one time. The chain employs TRBV19 and TRBJ1-6; D ambiguous. Per the germline V gene, CDR1 is LNHDA and CDR2 is SQIVND (reference sequence). The CDR3 spans 14 residues. The germline V and J ends were trimmed by 4 bases and 6 bases, with 10 bases remaining between them. DNA for the CDR3: TGTGCCAGTAGTAGAAGTCCGATTAATTCACCCCTCCACTTT. Translation: CASSRSPINSPLHF.

The CDR3: CSARALAGVGMGEQYF. CDR3 bases: TGCAGTGCTAGGGCACTAGCGGGAGTAGGTATGGGTGAGCAGTACTTC. The chain has TRBV20-1 and TRBJ2-7, with 11 bases identical to TRBD2. The CDR3 totals 16 residues. CDR1 DFQATT and CDR2 SNEGSKA come from the germline V gene (reference sequence). V dropped 3 bases and J dropped 7; count of bases not matched to a gene: 14.

This chain links TRBV18 with TRBJ2-7, with 7 bases that match TRBD1. CDR1 and CDR2 (germline): KGHSH, LQKENI. CDR3 length equals 12 residues. Unmatched junction bases numbered 0, after V lost 3 bases and J lost 4 bases. CDR3 nucleotide sequence: TGTGCCAGCTCACCGGGACAGTACGAGCAGTACTTC. Amino acids: CASSPGQYEQYF.

The table lists this clonotype with a count of one. The chain is built from TRBV10-3 and TRBJ2-2; D uncertain. V lost 0 bases, J lost 0 bases, and 8 bases lay in between. CDR1 is ENHRY and CDR2 is SYGVKD in the germline V gene. The CDR3 is 16 residues long. DNA for the CDR3: TGTGCCATCAGTGAGTCTAGGCCAGCGAACACCGGGGAGCTGTTTTTT. As protein: CAISESRPANTGELFF.

The gene calls are TRBV7-9 and TRBJ2-6; tentatively, D is TRBD1 (5 bases). The V end was cut by 11 bases, the J end by 4 bases, with 9 bases between. Germline V gives CDR1 SEHNR, CDR2 FQNEAQ (reference sequence). The CDR3 loop spans 12 amino acids. CDR3: CAATVGANVLTF. DNA for the CDR3: TGTGCCGCGACAGTCGGGGCCAACGTCCTGACTTTC. Using reference TRBV7-9 and TRBJ2-6 for the parts outside the CDR3, the full variable domain is DTGVSQNPRHKITKRGQNVTFRCDPISEHNRLYWYRQTLGQGPEFLTYFQNEAQLEKSRLLSDRFSAERPKGSFSTLEIQRTEQGDSAMYLCAATVGANVLTFGAGSRLTVL.

V is TRBV20-1 and J is TRBJ2-7, with TRBD2 identical over 11 bases. The CDR3 covers 13 residues. The V gene end was trimmed by 2 bases and the J gene end by 10 bases; junction bases not matched to a gene: 7. Germline lookup yields CDR1 DFQATT and CDR2 SNEGSKA (reference sequence). The CDR3 spells CSARTSGSQRQYF. For the CDR3, the DNA is TGCAGTGCTAGAACTAGCGGGAGTCAGCGCCAGTACTTC.

The V call is TRBV6-1, the J call TRBJ2-3, with 14 bases fitting TRBD2. In germline, CDR1 is MNHNS, CDR2 SASEGT. The CDR3 is 15 residues long. J gave up 11 bases and V 3 bases, and 7 bases lay outside the gene matches. In DNA form, the CDR3 reads TGTGCCAGCAGTGAGTCGACTAGCGGGGGGGCTGGGCAGTATTTT. This sequence encodes CASSESTSGGAGQYF.

The rearrangement joins TRBV27 to TRBJ1-6; 10 bases map to TRBD1. V gave up 5 bases and J gave up 10 bases; unmatched junction bases: 8. CDR1 and CDR2 (germline): MNHEY, SMNVEV (reference sequence). CDR3 size: 15 residues. The CDR3 sequence: CASSPTDRGNSPLHF. CDR3 DNA sequence: TGTGCCAGCAGTCCCACGGACAGGGGGAACTCACCCCTCCACTTT.

V usage is TRBV6-5 and J usage is TRBJ2-2; 14 bases line up with TRBD2. This CDR3 comprises 17 residues. Germline loops: CDR1 MNHEY, CDR2 SVGAGI. The junction had 4 bases not matched to a gene; V was cut back by 0 bases and J by 7 bases. CDR3 amino acids: CASSYSTSGRAIGELFF. Written as DNA, the CDR3 is TGTGCCAGCAGTTACTCGACTAGCGGGAGGGCAATCGGGGAGCTGTTTTTT.

The chain couples TRBV27 to TRBJ2-6; D remains unclear. CDR1 is MNHEY and CDR2 is SMNVEV in the germline V gene (reference sequence). The ends were cut back, 5 bases at V and 0 bases at J, with 8 bases in the middle. This CDR3 spans 15 amino acids. The CDR3 protein is CASSHGNSGANVLTF. CDR3 sequence (DNA): TGTGCCAGCAGTCACGGAAACTCTGGGGCCAACGTCCTGACTTTC.

By its share, this clonotype is large. CDR3 amino acids: CASSRSQGSYNEQFF. CDR3 DNA: TGTGCCAGCAGCCGATCGCAGGGGTCCTACAATGAGCAGTTCTTC. The chain employs TRBV6-1 and TRBJ2-1; a possible D gene is TRBD1 (6 bases). Trimming took off 6 bases at V and 1 base at J, with 13 bases between the two ends. The CDR3 extends over 15 amino acids. CDR1 is MNHNS, CDR2 SASEGT, per germline.

The rearrangement uses TRBV5-4 and TRBJ1-3, with D hard to call. CDR1 and CDR2 from the germline V gene are SGHNT and YYREEE (reference sequence). There are 14 residues in the CDR3. The V and J ends lost 4 bases and 12 bases respectively, with 20 bases between them. CDR3 nucleotides: TGTGCCAGCAGCGCCCATGGAGGGAATAGGAACATATATTTT. Amino acids: CASSAHGGNRNIYF.